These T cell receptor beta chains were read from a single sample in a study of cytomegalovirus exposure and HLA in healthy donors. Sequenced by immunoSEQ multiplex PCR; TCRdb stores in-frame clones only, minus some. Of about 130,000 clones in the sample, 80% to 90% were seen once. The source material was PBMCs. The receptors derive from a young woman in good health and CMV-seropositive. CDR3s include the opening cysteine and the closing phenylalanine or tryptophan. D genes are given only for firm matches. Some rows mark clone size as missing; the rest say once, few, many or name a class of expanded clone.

CDR3 protein: CASSYLGGPLHF
CDR3 DNA: TGTGCCAGCAGTTACTTAGGAGGGCCCCTCCACTTT
J gene: TRBJ1-6
clone size: -
V gene: TRBV6-5
D gene: -

CDR3 protein: CASSYSGTYEQYF
CDR3 DNA: TGTGCCAGCAGTTACAGCGGGACCTACGAGCAGTACTTC
J gene: TRBJ2-7
clone size: once
V gene: TRBV6-5
D gene: TRBD2

CDR3 protein: CASSLTGARDTQYF
CDR3 DNA: TGCGCCAGCAGCTTGACAGGCGCTAGAGATACGCAGTATTTT
J gene: TRBJ2-3
clone size: -
V gene: TRBV5-1
D gene: -

CDR3 protein: CASSPPETGRKGTQYF
CDR3 DNA: TGTGCCAGCTCACCGCCCGAGACAGGGAGAAAGGGTACGCAGTATTTT
J gene: TRBJ2-3
clone size: -
V gene: TRBV18
D gene: TRBD1

CDR3 protein: CASSGQGSNQPQHF
CDR3 DNA: TGTGCCAGCAGTGGACAGGGGAGCAATCAGCCCCAGCATTTT
J gene: TRBJ1-5
clone size: -
V gene: TRBV6-1
D gene: TRBD1

CDR3 protein: CASSLDKEAFF
CDR3 DNA: TGTGCCAGCAGCTTGGACAAGGAAGCTTTCTTT
J gene: TRBJ1-1
clone size: -
V gene: TRBV5-4
D gene: -

CDR3 protein: CASSDAGAQETQYF
CDR3 DNA: TGTGCCAGCAGCGACGCGGGGGCTCAGGAGACCCAGTACTTC
J gene: TRBJ2-5
clone size: -
V gene: TRBV7-9
D gene: -

CDR3 protein: CAISPGLSNQPQHF
CDR3 DNA: TGTGCCATCAGTCCCGGACTAAGCAATCAGCCCCAGCATTTT
J gene: TRBJ1-5
clone size: -
V gene: TRBV10-3
D gene: -

CDR3 protein: CASSLRKLAGGGIGTQYF
CDR3 DNA: TGTGCCAGCAGCTTAAGGAAGCTAGCGGGGGGGGGAATTGGTACGCAGTATTTT
J gene: TRBJ2-3
clone size: few
V gene: TRBV11-2
D gene: TRBD2

CDR3 protein: CASSPPNYLGHTEAFF
CDR3 DNA: TGTGCCAGCTCACCACCTAATTACCTTGGGCACACTGAAGCTTTCTTT
J gene: TRBJ1-1
clone size: -
V gene: TRBV18
D gene: -

CDR3 protein: CASSSTGAGEQYF
CDR3 DNA: TGTGCCAGCAGTTCTACAGGGGCAGGAGAGCAGTACTTC
J gene: TRBJ2-7
clone size: -
V gene: TRBV7-9
D gene: TRBD1

CDR3 protein: CSVAGTGDTEAFF
CDR3 DNA: TGCAGCGTTGCCGGGACAGGGGACACTGAAGCTTTCTTT
J gene: TRBJ1-1
clone size: -
V gene: TRBV29-1
D gene: TRBD1

CDR3 protein: CASSLEPGGFGNQPQHF
CDR3 DNA: TGCGCCAGCAGCTTGGAGCCGGGGGGGTTTGGCAATCAGCCCCAGCATTTT
J gene: TRBJ1-5
clone size: -
V gene: TRBV5-1
D gene: -

CDR3 protein: CASSRGSNTQSAFF
CDR3 DNA: TGTGCCAGCAGCCGCGGCAGTAACACTCAGTCGGCTTTCTTT
J gene: TRBJ1-1
clone size: -
V gene: TRBV6-5
D gene: -

CDR3 protein: CASSEETGELFF
CDR3 DNA: TGTGCCAGCAGCGAGGAGACCGGGGAGCTGTTTTTT
J gene: TRBJ2-2
clone size: -
V gene: TRBV7-6
D gene: -

CDR3 protein: CASGLALLGKVAGGNNEQFF
CDR3 DNA: TGTGCTAGTGGTTTGGCCCTCCTAGGGAAGGTAGCGGGGGGGAACAATGAGCAGTTCTTC
J gene: TRBJ2-1
clone size: -
V gene: TRBV12-5
D gene: TRBD2

CDR3 protein: CASMSPGGLRETQYF
CDR3 DNA: TGTGCCAGCATGTCACCGGGGGGCTTACGTGAGACCCAGTACTTC
J gene: TRBJ2-5
clone size: -
V gene: TRBV2
D gene: -

CDR3 protein: CAIGRGNQPQHF
CDR3 DNA: TGTGCCATCGGCAGGGGGAATCAGCCCCAGCATTTT
J gene: TRBJ1-5
clone size: -
V gene: TRBV10-3
D gene: TRBD1

CDR3 protein: CASSLRQANTEAFF
CDR3 DNA: TGTGCCAGCAGCCTCAGACAGGCGAACACTGAAGCTTTCTTT
J gene: TRBJ1-1
clone size: -
V gene: TRBV7-9
D gene: -

CDR3 protein: CASSQGFGYGYTF
CDR3 DNA: TGTGCCAGCAGTCAGGGGTTTGGCTATGGCTACACCTTC
J gene: TRBJ1-2
clone size: -
V gene: TRBV27
D gene: -

CDR3 protein: CATGTGGFYEQYF
CDR3 DNA: TGTGCCACCGGGACAGGGGGCTTTTACGAGCAGTACTTC
J gene: TRBJ2-7
clone size: -
V gene: TRBV15
D gene: TRBD1

CDR3 protein: CASRTGRVYGYTF
CDR3 DNA: TGTGCCAGCAGGACAGGGCGCGTCTATGGCTACACCTTC
J gene: TRBJ1-2
clone size: -
V gene: TRBV11-2
D gene: TRBD1

CDR3 protein: CASSLLGQGTGELFF
CDR3 DNA: TGCGCCAGCAGCTTGTTAGGACAGGGCACCGGGGAGCTGTTTTTT
J gene: TRBJ2-2
clone size: -
V gene: TRBV5-1
D gene: TRBD1

CDR3 protein: CASSPGQNSYEQYF
CDR3 DNA: TGTGCCAGCAGTCCTGGACAGAACTCCTACGAGCAGTACTTC
J gene: TRBJ2-7
clone size: -
V gene: TRBV9
D gene: -

CDR3 protein: CASRRGAAGSSGANVLTF
CDR3 DNA: TGTGCCAGCAGGCGCGGCGCGGCGGGCTCCTCTGGGGCCAACGTCCTGACTTTC
J gene: TRBJ2-6
clone size: -
V gene: TRBV28
D gene: -

CDR3 protein: CASAWAAGLLSGANVLTF
CDR3 DNA: TGTGCCAGCGCCTGGGCGGCAGGGCTGTTGTCTGGGGCCAACGTCCTGACTTTC
J gene: TRBJ2-6
clone size: -
V gene: TRBV28
D gene: -

CDR3 protein: CASSLLQETQYF
CDR3 DNA: TGTGCCAGCAGCCTCCTTCAAGAGACCCAGTACTTC
J gene: TRBJ2-5
clone size: -
V gene: TRBV7-2
D gene: -

CDR3 protein: CASSRGTYGEQFF
CDR3 DNA: TGTGCCAGCAGTCGTGGGACTTACGGGGAGCAGTTCTTC
J gene: TRBJ2-1
clone size: -
V gene: TRBV6-5
D gene: -

CDR3 protein: CASSPSGGAHNEQFF
CDR3 DNA: TGTGCCAGCAGCCCTAGCGGGGGGGCCCACAATGAGCAGTTCTTC
J gene: TRBJ2-1
clone size: -
V gene: TRBV11-2
D gene: TRBD2

CDR3 protein: CASSSGTGSGAGELFF
CDR3 DNA: TGTGCCAGCAGCAGTGGGACCGGGTCAGGGGCCGGGGAGCTGTTTTTT
J gene: TRBJ2-2
clone size: -
V gene: TRBV5-6
D gene: -

CDR3 protein: CASSQERGPYGYTF
CDR3 DNA: TGTGCCAGTAGTCAGGAAAGGGGCCCCTATGGCTACACCTTC
J gene: TRBJ1-2
clone size: -
V gene: TRBV19
D gene: -

CDR3 protein: CASGSGQGRADTQYF
CDR3 DNA: TGTGCTAGTGGTTCAGGACAGGGACGGGCAGATACGCAGTATTTT
J gene: TRBJ2-3
clone size: -
V gene: TRBV12-5
D gene: TRBD1

CDR3 protein: CASCLTGWDTGELFF
CDR3 DNA: TGTGCCAGCTGTCTGACAGGGTGGGACACCGGGGAGCTGTTTTTT
J gene: TRBJ2-2
clone size: -
V gene: TRBV6-1
D gene: TRBD1

CDR3 protein: CASSLWGAGELFF
CDR3 DNA: TGTGCCAGCAGTTTGTGGGGAGCCGGGGAGCTGTTTTTT
J gene: TRBJ2-2
clone size: once
V gene: TRBV27
D gene: -

CDR3 protein: CATLGGFPSGNTIYF
CDR3 DNA: TGTGCCACCCTCGGAGGGTTCCCCTCTGGAAACACCATATATTTT
J gene: TRBJ1-3
clone size: -
V gene: TRBV18
D gene: -

CDR3 protein: CASSDGQGFGYGYTF
CDR3 DNA: TGTGCCAGCAGTGACGGACAGGGGTTTGGCTATGGCTACACCTTC
J gene: TRBJ1-2
clone size: -
V gene: TRBV6-1
D gene: TRBD1

CDR3 protein: CASSLRTGFGYTF
CDR3 DNA: TGTGCCAGCAGCTTACGGACAGGGTTTGGCTACACCTTC
J gene: TRBJ1-2
clone size: -
V gene: TRBV9
D gene: TRBD1

CDR3 protein: CASSPPRSDGELFF
CDR3 DNA: TGTGCCAGCAGCCCCCCTAGGTCTGACGGGGAGCTGTTTTTT
J gene: TRBJ2-2
clone size: -
V gene: TRBV9
D gene: -

CDR3 protein: CASAPKGGYEQYF
CDR3 DNA: TGTGCCAGCGCCCCTAAAGGGGGCTACGAGCAGTACTTC
J gene: TRBJ2-7
clone size: -
V gene: TRBV7-2
D gene: -

CDR3 protein: CASNMRAGQQNTGELFF
CDR3 DNA: TGTGCCAGCAATATGCGGGCGGGCCAGCAGAACACCGGGGAGCTGTTTTTT
J gene: TRBJ2-2
clone size: -
V gene: TRBV19
D gene: -

CDR3 protein: CASSIRQLDTGELFF
CDR3 DNA: TGTGCCAGCAGTATCAGACAGCTGGACACCGGGGAGCTGTTTTTT
J gene: TRBJ2-2
clone size: -
V gene: TRBV2
D gene: -

CDR3 protein: CASSPGTGPIGYTF
CDR3 DNA: TGTGCCAGCAGTCCCGGGACAGGGCCCATTGGCTACACCTTC
J gene: TRBJ1-2
clone size: -
V gene: TRBV6-5
D gene: TRBD1

CDR3 protein: CASSFYRVYGYTF
CDR3 DNA: TGTGCCAGCAGCTTTTACAGGGTATATGGCTACACCTTC
J gene: TRBJ1-2
clone size: -
V gene: TRBV11-2
D gene: -